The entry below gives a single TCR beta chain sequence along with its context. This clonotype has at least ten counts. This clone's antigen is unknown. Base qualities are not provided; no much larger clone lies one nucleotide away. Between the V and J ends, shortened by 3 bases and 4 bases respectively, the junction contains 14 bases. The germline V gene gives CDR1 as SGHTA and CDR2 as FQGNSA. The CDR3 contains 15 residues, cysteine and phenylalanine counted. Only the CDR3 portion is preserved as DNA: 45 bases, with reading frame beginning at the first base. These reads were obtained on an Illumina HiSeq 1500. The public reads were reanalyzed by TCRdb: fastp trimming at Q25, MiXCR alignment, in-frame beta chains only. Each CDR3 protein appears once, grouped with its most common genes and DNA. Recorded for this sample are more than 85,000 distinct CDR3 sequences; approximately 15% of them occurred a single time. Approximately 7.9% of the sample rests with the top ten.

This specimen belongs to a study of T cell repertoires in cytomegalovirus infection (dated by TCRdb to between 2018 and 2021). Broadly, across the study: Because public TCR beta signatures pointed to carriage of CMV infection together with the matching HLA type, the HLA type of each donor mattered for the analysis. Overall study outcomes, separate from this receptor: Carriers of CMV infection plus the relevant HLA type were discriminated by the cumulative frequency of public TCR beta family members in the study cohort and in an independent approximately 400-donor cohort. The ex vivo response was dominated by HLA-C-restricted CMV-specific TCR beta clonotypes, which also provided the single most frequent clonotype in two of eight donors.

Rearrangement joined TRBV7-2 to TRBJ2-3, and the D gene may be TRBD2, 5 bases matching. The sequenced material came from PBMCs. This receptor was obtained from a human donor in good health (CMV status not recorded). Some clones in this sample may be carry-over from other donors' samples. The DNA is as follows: TGTGCCAGCAGCTTGTTTGGAGGATCTCCAGATACGCAGTATTTT. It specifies CASSLFGGSPDTQYF.